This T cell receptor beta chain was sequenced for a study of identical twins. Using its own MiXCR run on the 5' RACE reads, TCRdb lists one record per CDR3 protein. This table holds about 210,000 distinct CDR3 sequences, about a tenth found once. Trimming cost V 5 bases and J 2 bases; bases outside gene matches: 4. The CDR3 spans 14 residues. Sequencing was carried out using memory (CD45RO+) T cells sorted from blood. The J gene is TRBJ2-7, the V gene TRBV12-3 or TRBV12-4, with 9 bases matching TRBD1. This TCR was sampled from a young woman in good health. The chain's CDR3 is CASSDRDRAYEQYF. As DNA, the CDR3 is TGTGCCAGCAGTGACCGGGACAGGGCCTACGAGCAGTACTTC.